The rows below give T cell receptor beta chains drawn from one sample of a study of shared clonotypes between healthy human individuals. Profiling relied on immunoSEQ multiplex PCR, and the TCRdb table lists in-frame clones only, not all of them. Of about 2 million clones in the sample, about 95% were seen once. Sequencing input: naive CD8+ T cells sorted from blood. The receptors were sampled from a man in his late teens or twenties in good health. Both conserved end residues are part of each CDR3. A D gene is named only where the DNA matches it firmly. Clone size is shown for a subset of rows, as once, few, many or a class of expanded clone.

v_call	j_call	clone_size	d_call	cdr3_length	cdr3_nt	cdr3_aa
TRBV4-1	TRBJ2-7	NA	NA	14	TGCGCCAGCAGCCAAGAGGGGCAGGCCTACGAGCAGTACTTC	CASSQEGQAYEQYF
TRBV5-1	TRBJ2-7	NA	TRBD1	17	TGCGCCAGCAGCTTGCCTCTTGGACAGGGGGAAGGCTACGAGCAGTACTTC	CASSLPLGQGEGYEQYF
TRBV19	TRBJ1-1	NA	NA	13	TGTGCCAGTAGTATGGGGGCGGGCACTGAAGCTTTCTTT	CASSMGAGTEAFF
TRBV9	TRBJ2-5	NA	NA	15	TGTGCCAGCAGCGTAGGGGAATTTAGGGCGGAGACCCAGTACTTC	CASSVGEFRAETQYF
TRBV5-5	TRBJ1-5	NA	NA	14	TGTGCCAGCAGCTTGGGTTACAGGGATCAGCCCCAGCATTTT	CASSLGYRDQPQHF
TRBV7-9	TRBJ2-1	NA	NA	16	TGTGCCAGCAGCTTCGCTCTCCAGCACCCCTACAATGAGCAGTTCTTC	CASSFALQHPYNEQFF
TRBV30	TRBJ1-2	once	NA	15	TGTGCCTGTTACCTCCGACTGACACGTAACTATGGCTACACCTTC	CACYLRLTRNYGYTF
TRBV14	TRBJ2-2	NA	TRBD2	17	TGTGCCAGCAGCCAAGTATGGTTAGCGGGAAACACCGGGGAGCTGTTTTTT	CASSQVWLAGNTGELFF
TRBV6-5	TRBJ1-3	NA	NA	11	TGTGCCAGCAGCCCAGGATACACCATATATTTT	CASSPGYTIYF
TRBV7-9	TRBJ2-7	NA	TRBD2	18	TGTGCCAGCGGCCCCCGGGGACCCCGGGAGGGAACCTCCTACGAGCAGTACTTC	CASGPRGPREGTSYEQYF
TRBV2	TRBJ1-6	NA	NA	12	TGTGCCAGCAGTGAAGGTCGATCACCCCTCCACTTT	CASSEGRSPLHF
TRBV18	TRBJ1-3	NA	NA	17	TGTGCCAGCTCACCGCTATACAGCGAAAGGTCTGGAAACACCATATATTTT	CASSPLYSERSGNTIYF
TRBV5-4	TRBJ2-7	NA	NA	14	TGTGCCAGCAGCTTGTATCCCGGAAAATACGAGCAGTACTTC	CASSLYPGKYEQYF
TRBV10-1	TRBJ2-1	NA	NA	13	TGCGCCAGCAGTGAGACAGGGCGGAATGAGCAGTTCTTC	CASSETGRNEQFF
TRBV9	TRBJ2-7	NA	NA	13	TGTGCCAGCAGCGTAGTCGGAGGGGACGAGCAGTACTTC	CASSVVGGDEQYF
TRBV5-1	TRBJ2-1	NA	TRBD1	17	TGCGCCAGCAGCAGGACGGCGACAGGGAGCTCCTACAATGAGCAGTTCTTC	CASSRTATGSSYNEQFF
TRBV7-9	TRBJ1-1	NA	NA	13	TGTGCCAGCGGGGCAGGGGTCAACACTGAAGCTTTCTTT	CASGAGVNTEAFF
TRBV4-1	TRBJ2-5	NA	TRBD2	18	TGCGCCAGCAGCTTTACCGGGACTAGCGGGAACTGGCAAGAGACCCAGTACTTC	CASSFTGTSGNWQETQYF
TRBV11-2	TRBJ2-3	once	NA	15	TGTGCCAGCAGCTTAGGCCCCGTGTCCAAAGATACGCAGTATTTT	CASSLGPVSKDTQYF
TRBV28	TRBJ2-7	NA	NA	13	TGTGCCAGCAGTTTCTCGGACTCCTACGAGCAGTACTTC	CASSFSDSYEQYF
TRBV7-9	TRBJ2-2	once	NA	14	TGTGCCAGCAGCCCACAGGGAAACACCGGGGAGCTGTTTTTT	CASSPQGNTGELFF
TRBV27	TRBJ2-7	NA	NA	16	TGTGCCAGCAGTTTCTCCGTCGGGGCGGAATACTACGAGCAGTACTTC	CASSFSVGAEYYEQYF
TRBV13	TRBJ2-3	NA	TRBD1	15	TGTGCCAGCAGCTGGGACAGGGGGTTGACAGATACGCAGTATTTT	CASSWDRGLTDTQYF
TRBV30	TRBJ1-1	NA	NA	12	TGTGCCTGGAGTGGAGGGGGTCGAAGAGCTTTCTTT	CAWSGGGRRAFF
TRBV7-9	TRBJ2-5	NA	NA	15	TGTGCCAGCAGCGGGATACAGGGAAACCAAGAGACCCAGTACTTC	CASSGIQGNQETQYF
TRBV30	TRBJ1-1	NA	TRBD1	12	TGTGCCTTGGACAGGGCGGTCACTGAAGCTTTCTTT	CALDRAVTEAFF
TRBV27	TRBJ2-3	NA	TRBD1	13	TGTGCCAGCAGTTTTCCGGGACAGGATACGCAGTATTTT	CASSFPGQDTQYF
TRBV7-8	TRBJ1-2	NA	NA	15	TGTGCCAGCAGCTTAGACACCGGAATTTCGGGTGGCTACACCTTC	CASSLDTGISGGYTF
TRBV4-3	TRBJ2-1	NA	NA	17	TGCGCCAGCAGCCAAGAACCAGGGACGAGCTCCTACAATGAGCAGTTCTTC	CASSQEPGTSSYNEQFF
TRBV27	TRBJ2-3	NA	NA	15	TGTGCCACCAAGTGGGGGGGCTTGAGCACAGATACGCAGTATTTT	CATKWGGLSTDTQYF
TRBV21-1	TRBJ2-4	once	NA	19	TGTGCCAGCAGCAAAGTCCGCTGTGGCGGGGCATTAGCCAAAAACATTCAGTACTTC	CASSKVRCGGALAKNIQYF
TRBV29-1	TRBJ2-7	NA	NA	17	TGCAGCGTTGATGGTAAGGATTGGCGGGACGGCTCCTACGAGCAGTACTTC	CSVDGKDWRDGSYEQYF
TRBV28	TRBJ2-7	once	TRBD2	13	TGTGCCAGCAGCCCCGGGGGGGCCATCGAGCAGTACTTC	CASSPGGAIEQYF
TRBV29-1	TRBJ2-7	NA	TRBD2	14	TGCAGCGTTGAATTTAGCGGGAGCTCCTACGAGCAGTACTTC	CSVEFSGSSYEQYF
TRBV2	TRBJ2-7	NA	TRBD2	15	TGTGCCAGCAAACCCCAAGCGGGAGTCATCCACGAGCAGTACTTC	CASKPQAGVIHEQYF
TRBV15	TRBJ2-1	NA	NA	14	TGTGCCACCAGCAGGACTAGTTTCTACAATGAGCAGTTCTTC	CATSRTSFYNEQFF
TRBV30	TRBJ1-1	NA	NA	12	TGTGCCACAAGTTGGGGGAACACTGAAGCTTTCTTT	CATSWGNTEAFF
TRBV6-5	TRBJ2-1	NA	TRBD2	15	TGTGCCAGCAGTGGGGGACTAGCGGGGTACAATGAGCAGTTCTTC	CASSGGLAGYNEQFF
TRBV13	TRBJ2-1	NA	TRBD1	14	TGTGCCAGCACCGATAGGACAGGGTCTAATGAGCAGTTCTTC	CASTDRTGSNEQFF
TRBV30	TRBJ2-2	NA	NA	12	TGTGCCTGGAATTGGAACACCGGGGAGCTGTTTTTT	CAWNWNTGELFF
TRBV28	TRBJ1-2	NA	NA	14	TGTGCCAGCAGGACCTCGGGTGTTGGCTATGGCTACACCTTC	CASRTSGVGYGYTF
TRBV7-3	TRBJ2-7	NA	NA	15	TGTGCCAGCAGCCAAACGGCGGGTAATGCCTACGAGCAGTACTTC	CASSQTAGNAYEQYF
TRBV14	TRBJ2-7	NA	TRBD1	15	TGTGCCAGCAGCCAATTGAGACAGGGGGCCTACGAGCAGTACTTC	CASSQLRQGAYEQYF
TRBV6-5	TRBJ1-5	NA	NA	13	TGTGCCAGCAGTGCGAATAGCAATCAGCCCCAGCATTTT	CASSANSNQPQHF
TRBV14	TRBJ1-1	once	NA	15	TGTGCCAGCAGCCAAGTCGCGGGCATGAACACTGAAGCTTTCTTT	CASSQVAGMNTEAFF
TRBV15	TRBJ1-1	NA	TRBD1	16	TGTGCCACCAGCCCCTCCCTCGGGACAGGGATCACTGAAGCTTTCTTT	CATSPSLGTGITEAFF
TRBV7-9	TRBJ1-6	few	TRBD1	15	TGTGCCAGCAGCAAAGGGACAGGGGGCAATTCACCCCTCCACTTT	CASSKGTGGNSPLHF
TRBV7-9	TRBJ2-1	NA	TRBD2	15	TGTGCCAGCAGCCCCTTGGCGGGAGGGTTGGGTGAGCAGTTCTTC	CASSPLAGGLGEQFF
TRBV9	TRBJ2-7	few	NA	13	TGTGCCAGCAGCGCAGGGAGCTCCTACGAGCAGTACTTC	CASSAGSSYEQYF